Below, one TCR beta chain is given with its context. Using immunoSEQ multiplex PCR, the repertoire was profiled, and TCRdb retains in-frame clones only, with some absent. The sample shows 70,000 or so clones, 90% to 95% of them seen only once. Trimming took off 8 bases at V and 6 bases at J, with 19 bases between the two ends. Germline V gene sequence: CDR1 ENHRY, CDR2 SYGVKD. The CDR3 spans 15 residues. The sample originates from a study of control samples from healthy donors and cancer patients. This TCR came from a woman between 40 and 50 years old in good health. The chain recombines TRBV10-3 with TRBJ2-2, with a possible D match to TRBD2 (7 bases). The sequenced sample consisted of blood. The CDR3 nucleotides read TGTGCCATCCGTGGGGGGGCAGTCGGGGCCGGGGAGCTGTTTTTT. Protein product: CAIRGGAVGAGELFF.